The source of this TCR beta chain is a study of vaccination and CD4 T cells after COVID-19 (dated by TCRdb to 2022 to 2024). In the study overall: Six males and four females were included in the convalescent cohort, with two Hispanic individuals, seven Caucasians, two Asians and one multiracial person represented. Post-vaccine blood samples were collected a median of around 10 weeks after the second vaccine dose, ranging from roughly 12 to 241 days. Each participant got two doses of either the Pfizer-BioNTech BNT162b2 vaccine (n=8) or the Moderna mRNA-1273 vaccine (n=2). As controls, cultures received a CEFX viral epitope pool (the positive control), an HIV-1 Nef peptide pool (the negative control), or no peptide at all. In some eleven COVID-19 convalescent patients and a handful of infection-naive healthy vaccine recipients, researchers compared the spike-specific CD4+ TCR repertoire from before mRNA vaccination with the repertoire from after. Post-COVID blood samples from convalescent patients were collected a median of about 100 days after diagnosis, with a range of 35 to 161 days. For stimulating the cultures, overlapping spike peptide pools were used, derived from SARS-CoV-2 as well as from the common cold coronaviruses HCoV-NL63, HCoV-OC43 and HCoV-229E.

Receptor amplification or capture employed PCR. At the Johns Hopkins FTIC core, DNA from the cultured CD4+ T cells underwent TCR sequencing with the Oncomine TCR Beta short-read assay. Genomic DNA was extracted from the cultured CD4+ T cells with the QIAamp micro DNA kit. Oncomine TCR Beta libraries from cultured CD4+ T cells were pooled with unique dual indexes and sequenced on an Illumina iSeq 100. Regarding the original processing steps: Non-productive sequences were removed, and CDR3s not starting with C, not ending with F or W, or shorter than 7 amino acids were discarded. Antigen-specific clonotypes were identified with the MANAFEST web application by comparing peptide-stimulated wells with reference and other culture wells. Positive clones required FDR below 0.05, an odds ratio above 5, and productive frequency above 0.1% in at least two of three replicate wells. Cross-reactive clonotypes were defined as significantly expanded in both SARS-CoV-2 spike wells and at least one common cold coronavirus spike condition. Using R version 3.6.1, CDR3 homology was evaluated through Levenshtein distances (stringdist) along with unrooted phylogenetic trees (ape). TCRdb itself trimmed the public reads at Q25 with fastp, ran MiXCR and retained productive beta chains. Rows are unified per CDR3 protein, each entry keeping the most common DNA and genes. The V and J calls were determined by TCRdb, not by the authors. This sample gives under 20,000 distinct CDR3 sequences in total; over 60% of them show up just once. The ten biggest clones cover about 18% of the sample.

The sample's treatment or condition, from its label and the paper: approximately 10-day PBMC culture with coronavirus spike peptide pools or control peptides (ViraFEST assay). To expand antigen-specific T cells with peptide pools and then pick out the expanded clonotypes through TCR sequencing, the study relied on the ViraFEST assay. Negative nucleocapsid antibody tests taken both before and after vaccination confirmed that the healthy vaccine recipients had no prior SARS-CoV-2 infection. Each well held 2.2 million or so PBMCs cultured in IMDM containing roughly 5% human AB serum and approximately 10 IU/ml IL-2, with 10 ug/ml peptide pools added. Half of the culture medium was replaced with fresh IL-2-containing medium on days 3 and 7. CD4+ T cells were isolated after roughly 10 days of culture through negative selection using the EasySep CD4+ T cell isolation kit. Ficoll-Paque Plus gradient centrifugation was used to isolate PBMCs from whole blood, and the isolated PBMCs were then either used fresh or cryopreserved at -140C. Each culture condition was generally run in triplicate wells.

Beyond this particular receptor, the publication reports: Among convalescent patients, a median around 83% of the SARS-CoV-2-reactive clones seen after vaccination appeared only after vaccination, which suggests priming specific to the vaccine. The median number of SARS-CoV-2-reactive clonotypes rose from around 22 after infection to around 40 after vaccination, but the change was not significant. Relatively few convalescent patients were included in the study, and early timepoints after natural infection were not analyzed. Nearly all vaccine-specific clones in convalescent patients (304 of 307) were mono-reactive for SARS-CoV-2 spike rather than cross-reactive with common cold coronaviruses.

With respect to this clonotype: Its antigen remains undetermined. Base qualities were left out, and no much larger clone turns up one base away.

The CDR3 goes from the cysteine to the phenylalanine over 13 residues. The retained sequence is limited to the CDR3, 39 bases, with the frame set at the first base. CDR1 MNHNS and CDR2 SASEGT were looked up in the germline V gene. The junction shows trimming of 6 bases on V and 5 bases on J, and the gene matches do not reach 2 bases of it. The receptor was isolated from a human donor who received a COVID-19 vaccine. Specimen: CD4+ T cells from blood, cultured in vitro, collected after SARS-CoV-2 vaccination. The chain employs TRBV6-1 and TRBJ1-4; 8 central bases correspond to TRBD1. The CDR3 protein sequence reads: CASRRTGNEKLFF. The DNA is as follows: TGTGCCAGCAGGAGGACAGGGAATGAAAAACTGTTTTTT.